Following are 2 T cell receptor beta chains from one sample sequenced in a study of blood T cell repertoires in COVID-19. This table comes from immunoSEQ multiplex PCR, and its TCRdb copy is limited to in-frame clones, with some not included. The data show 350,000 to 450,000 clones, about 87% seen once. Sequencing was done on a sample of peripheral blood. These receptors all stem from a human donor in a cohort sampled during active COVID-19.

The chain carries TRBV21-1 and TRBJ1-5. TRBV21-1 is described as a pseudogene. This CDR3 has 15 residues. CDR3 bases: TGTGCCAGCAGCAAAGGTGACTGCGGGTGGCAGCCCCAGCATTTT. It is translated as CASSKGDCGWQPQHF.

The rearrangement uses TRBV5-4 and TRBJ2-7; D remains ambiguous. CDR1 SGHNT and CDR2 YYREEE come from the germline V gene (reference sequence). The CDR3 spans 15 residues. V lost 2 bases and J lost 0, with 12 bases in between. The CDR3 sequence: CASSLGIGLSYEQYF. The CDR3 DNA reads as TGTGCCAGCAGCTTAGGTATTGGGCTCTCCTACGAGCAGTACTTC.